This TCR beta chain originates from a study of shared clonotypes between healthy human individuals. Notes on the study in general: Generation probabilities were higher for clonotypes shared across all four sorted-subset donors than for unshared ones.

Each sorted subset replicate got 200 ng genomic DNA, about 33,000 genomes. Methods used by the authors: Filtering of immunoSEQ junctional sequences could not match full-length read filtering. Profiling relied on immunoSEQ multiplex PCR, and the TCRdb table lists in-frame clones only, not all of them. V and J calls plus clone size are reproduced from that table; the DNA served to infer D and trimming. The sample consists of 2 million to 2.5 million clones, approximately 95% of them appearing once. For this clone: The target antigen is unknown.

Among the donors, all were Caucasian adults who lived in Nashville, Tennessee. CDR3 length: 12 amino acids. Deletions cut 5 bases from V and 3 bases from J, with 7 bases between. CDR1 GTSNPN and CDR2 SVGIG come from the germline V gene (reference sequence). Sequences were obtained from naive CD4+ T cells sorted from blood. The subset denotes: CD45RA+ positively selected. The origin of this receptor is a man younger than 35 in good health. This chain joins TRBV30 and TRBJ1-4; D not certain. The DNA of the CDR3 is TGTGCCTGGGGCCCAGCTAATGAAAAACTGTTTTTT. Encoded protein: CAWGPANEKLFF.